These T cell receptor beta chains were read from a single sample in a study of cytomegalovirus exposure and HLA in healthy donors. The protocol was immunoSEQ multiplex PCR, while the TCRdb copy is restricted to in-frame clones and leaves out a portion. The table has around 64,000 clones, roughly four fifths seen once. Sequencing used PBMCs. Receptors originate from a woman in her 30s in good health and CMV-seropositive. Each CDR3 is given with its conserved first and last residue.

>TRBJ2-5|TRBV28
CASSFISGSIQTQYF
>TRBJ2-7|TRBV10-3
CAISEPGLSYEQYF
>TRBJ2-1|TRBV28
CATHYGGKNEQFF
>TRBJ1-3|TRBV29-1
CSAESGTGTGNTIYF
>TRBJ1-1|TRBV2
CASSVLYSNTEAFF
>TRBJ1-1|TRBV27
CASSFLRRGEAFF
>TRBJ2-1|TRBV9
CASTEGSGEQFF
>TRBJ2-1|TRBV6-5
CASTGQGYHNEQFF
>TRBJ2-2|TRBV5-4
CASSFIQGANTGELFF
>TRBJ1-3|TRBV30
CAWMFLNTIYF
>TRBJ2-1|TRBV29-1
CSASEGQGDEQFF
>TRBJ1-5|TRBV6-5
CASSVRGQTNQPQHF
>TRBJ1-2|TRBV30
CAWSVLYGYTF
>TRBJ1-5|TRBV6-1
CASSVRDMGNQPQHF
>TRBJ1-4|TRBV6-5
CASRQGGNEKLFF
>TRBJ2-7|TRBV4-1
CASSQAAGLPYEQYF
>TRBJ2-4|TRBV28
CASNLAGLAKNIQYF
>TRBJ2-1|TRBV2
CASSERYNEQFF
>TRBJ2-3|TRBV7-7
CASSLGGLATDTQYF
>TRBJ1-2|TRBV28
CASSLNRVYGYTF
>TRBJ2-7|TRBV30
CAWTSLHEQYF
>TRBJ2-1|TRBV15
CATSGTSFNEQFF
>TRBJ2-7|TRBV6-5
CASSRTGSYEQYF
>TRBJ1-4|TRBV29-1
CSVGFRTGLNEKLFF
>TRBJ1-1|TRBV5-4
CASSLPDRVAFF
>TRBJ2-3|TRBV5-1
CASSSTGTDTQYF
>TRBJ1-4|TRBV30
CAWSIPDRGTNEKLFF
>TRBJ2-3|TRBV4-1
CASSPSGGGTDTQYF
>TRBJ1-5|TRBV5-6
CASTTWVSGQPQHF